Listed below are T cell receptor beta chains from one sample, sequenced in a study of CD8+ T cells in alopecia areata. Some clones are missing from TCRdb's copy, which holds only in-frame ones; the method was immunoSEQ multiplex PCR. The sample comprises 75,000 to 85,000 clones, roughly 66% of which are singletons, and roughly a quarter rests with the top ten. The specimen comprised CD8+ T cells sorted from blood, sampled at week 24, from a patient treated with tofacitinib. Receptor source: a human donor with alopecia areata. Both conserved end residues are part of each CDR3. D genes are given only for firm matches. The size field is filled for only some rows; it gives once, few, many or a size class.

j_gene | d_gene | abundance | len | v_gene | CDR3aa | CDR3nt
TRBJ2-5 | - | few | 13 | TRBV9 | CASSPGEEETQYF | TGTGCCAGCAGCCCTGGGGAGGAAGAGACCCAGTACTTC
TRBJ2-5 | - | - | 15 | TRBV7-2 | CASSSGGTRKETQYF | TGTGCCAGCAGCTCCGGGGGAACTAGGAAAGAGACCCAGTACTTC
TRBJ2-7 | TRBD1 | few | 14 | TRBV7-9 | CASSFPGQGYEQYF | TGTGCCAGCAGCTTCCCCGGACAGGGCTACGAGCAGTACTTC
TRBJ2-7 | - | - | 13 | TRBV27 | CASSSTGRHEQYF | TGTGCCAGCAGTTCGACAGGGAGGCACGAGCAGTACTTC
TRBJ2-2 | TRBD1 | - | 16 | TRBV7-9 | CASSSNRDRDTGELFF | TGTGCCAGCAGCTCGAACCGGGACAGGGACACCGGGGAGCTGTTTTTT
TRBJ2-5 | TRBD2 | - | 15 | TRBV5-4 | CASSPGLAGKETQYF | TGTGCCAGCAGCCCAGGACTAGCGGGGAAGGAGACCCAGTACTTC
TRBJ2-2 | - | - | 16 | TRBV7-2 | CASSLERTTNTGELFF | TGTGCCAGCAGCTTAGAAAGGACAACGAACACCGGGGAGCTGTTTTTT
TRBJ1-2 | - | - | 16 | TRBV25-1 | CASSEYAREGGNGYTF | TGTGCCAGCAGTGAATACGCCAGGGAGGGGGGCAATGGCTACACCTTC
TRBJ1-4 | - | - | 11 | TRBV5-1 | CASSFGEKLFF | TGCGCCAGCAGCTTCGGTGAAAAACTGTTTTTT
TRBJ1-3 | - | few | 13 | TRBV7-9 | CASSSISGNTIYF | TGTGCCAGCAGCTCGATCTCTGGAAACACCATATATTTT
TRBJ2-2 | - | - | 15 | TRBV4-3 | CASSQDKQATGELFF | TGCGCCAGCAGCCAAGATAAGCAGGCAACCGGGGAGCTGTTTTTT
TRBJ2-7 | - | - | 17 | TRBV7-2 | CASSGTDYYPFEYEQYF | TGTGCCAGCAGCGGGACGGATTACTATCCCTTCGAATACGAGCAGTACTTC
TRBJ1-1 | TRBD1 | - | 16 | TRBV5-6 | CASSLGRQGLNTEAFF | TGTGCCAGCAGCTTGGGCCGACAGGGTCTAAACACTGAAGCTTTCTTT
TRBJ1-2 | TRBD1 | - | 12 | TRBV29-1 | CSADQGAYGYTF | TGCAGCGCCGACCAGGGGGCCTATGGCTACACCTTC
TRBJ2-2 | TRBD2 | - | 16 | TRBV5-1 | CASSFLLASDTGELFF | TGCGCCAGCAGCTTCTTACTAGCGTCGGACACCGGGGAGCTGTTTTTT
TRBJ2-7 | - | - | 16 | TRBV7-9 | CASSLSTGRLSYEQYF | TGTGCCAGCAGCTTGAGCACAGGGAGGCTATCCTACGAGCAGTACTTC
TRBJ2-3 | - | - | 15 | TRBV7-2 | CASSAAGLATYTQYF | TGTGCCAGCAGCGCCGCCGGACTGGCCACATATACACAGTATTTT
TRBJ1-5 | - | - | 16 | TRBV2 | CASSEVGGIFNQPQHF | TGTGCCAGCAGTGAAGTTGGGGGGATCTTTAATCAGCCCCAGCATTTT
TRBJ2-1 | TRBD2 | - | 14 | TRBV27 | CASSLSSGSGEQFF | TGTGCCAGCAGTTTATCTAGCGGGAGCGGTGAGCAGTTCTTC
TRBJ2-4 | - | - | 15 | TRBV10-3 | CAIRGGPLAKNIQYF | TGTGCCATCAGGGGGGGCCCACTAGCCAAAAACATTCAGTACTTC
TRBJ2-7 | - | - | 13 | TRBV6-5 | CASSYGPTYEQYF | TGTGCCAGCAGTTATGGGCCCACCTACGAGCAGTACTTC
TRBJ2-3 | - | - | 18 | TRBV30 | CAWSTTHRDPKGPDTQYF | TGTGCCTGGAGTACCACTCACCGGGACCCAAAGGGCCCAGATACGCAGTATTTT
TRBJ2-5 | - | few | 13 | TRBV5-1 | CASSTDPRETQYF | TGCGCCAGCAGCACGGACCCTCGGGAGACCCAGTACTTC
TRBJ2-5 | - | few | 16 | TRBV4-1 | CASSQVAGAGQETQYF | TGCGCCAGCAGCCAAGTCGCCGGGGCTGGACAAGAGACCCAGTACTTC
TRBJ2-7 | - | - | 15 | TRBV27 | CASSLSSGRTYEQYF | TGTGCCAGCAGTTTATCGTCTGGCAGAACGTACGAGCAGTACTTC
TRBJ2-5 | TRBD1 | - | 14 | TRBV6-5 | CASSYYRGRETQYF | TGTGCCAGCAGTTATTACAGGGGAAGAGAGACCCAGTACTTC
TRBJ2-5 | - | - | 19 | TRBV15 | CATSRDLGARGTSMETQYF | TGTGCCACCAGCAGAGATCTCGGGGCGCGGGGTACATCCATGGAGACCCAGTACTTC
TRBJ1-4 | TRBD1 | - | 18 | TRBV9 | CASNIPPGSGQGVRKLFF | TGTGCCAGCAACATCCCCCCAGGGTCGGGACAGGGAGTTCGAAAACTGTTTTTT
TRBJ2-2 | - | few | 15 | TRBV7-3 | CASSSTGAFTGELFF | TGTGCCAGCAGCAGCACCGGGGCGTTCACCGGGGAGCTGTTTTTT
TRBJ2-6 | TRBD1 | once | 16 | TRBV13 | CASSSDRGEGANVLTF | TGTGCCAGCAGCTCGGACAGGGGAGAAGGGGCCAACGTCCTGACTTTC
TRBJ1-1 | - | - | 13 | TRBV29-1 | CSVAFGSNTEAFF | TGCAGCGTTGCGTTCGGATCGAACACTGAAGCTTTCTTT
TRBJ1-4 | TRBD1 | - | 15 | TRBV25-1 | CASSDREGTNEKLFF | TGTGCCAGCAGCGACAGGGAAGGAACTAATGAAAAACTGTTTTTT
TRBJ1-2 | - | - | 11 | TRBV29-1 | CSVYIGVGYTF | TGCAGCGTTTACATAGGGGTTGGCTACACCTTC
TRBJ1-1 | - | - | 14 | TRBV2 | CASSDWGGNTEAFF | TGTGCCAGCAGTGATTGGGGGGGGAACACTGAAGCTTTCTTT
TRBJ1-2 | TRBD1 | once | 14 | TRBV7-9 | CASSLEGTGNGYTF | TGTGCCAGCAGCTTAGAAGGGACAGGGAATGGCTACACCTTC
TRBJ2-3 | TRBD2 | - | 15 | TRBV27 | CASSALAGLTDTQYF | TGTGCCAGCAGTGCTTTAGCGGGGCTCACAGATACGCAGTATTTT
TRBJ2-1 | - | few | 13 | TRBV7-3 | CASSLSGYNEQFF | TGTGCCAGCAGCTTATCAGGGTACAATGAGCAGTTCTTC
TRBJ1-1 | - | - | 15 | TRBV6-5 | CASSPRDLMNTEAFF | TGTGCCAGCAGTCCCAGGGATCTCATGAACACTGAAGCTTTCTTT
TRBJ2-3 | - | - | 17 | TRBV4-1 | CASSESSGETSTDTQYF | TGCGCCAGCAGCGAATCCTCCGGGGAGACTAGCACAGATACGCAGTATTTT
TRBJ2-7 | - | - | 13 | TRBV30 | CAWSDGRDYEQYF | TGTGCCTGGAGTGACGGCAGAGACTACGAGCAGTACTTC
TRBJ2-7 | - | few | 15 | TRBV28 | CASSLEVGLFYEQYF | TGTGCCAGCAGTTTGGAGGTTGGACTTTTCTACGAGCAGTACTTC
TRBJ2-7 | TRBD2 | - | 16 | TRBV2 | CAGSSTSGRGRDEQYF | TGTGCCGGCTCTTCGACTAGCGGGAGGGGAAGAGACGAGCAGTACTTC
TRBJ2-7 | - | - | 16 | TRBV7-9 | CASSLILEGIVYEQYF | TGTGCCAGCAGCTTGATTCTTGAGGGGATCGTTTACGAGCAGTACTTC
TRBJ2-7 | TRBD2 | few | 16 | TRBV6-1 | CASSEWSSGSSYEQYF | TGTGCCAGCAGTGAATGGTCTAGCGGGAGCTCCTACGAGCAGTACTTC
TRBJ2-3 | - | - | 12 | TRBV29-1 | CSADRITDTQYF | TGCAGCGCTGACAGGATCACAGATACGCAGTATTTT